This paragraph reports one T cell receptor (beta chain). This sample is part of a study of blood T cell repertoires in COVID-19. Study-wide context: Spain, Italy and the United States supplied samples that represented acute and convalescent COVID-19. PBMCs, B-cell-depleted T cells, or T cells provided the cDNA or gDNA that made up the material.

In the original workflow: Estimation of nucleated cell counts was performed using reference gene primer amplification. Sequencing used immunoSEQ multiplex PCR; TCRdb keeps in-frame clones, though not all of them. That table supplies the V and J calls and clone size; D and trimming were determined from the DNA. The sample includes a few hundred thousand clones, more than 75% of them seen just once. Trimming took off 4 bases at V and 3 bases at J, with 21 bases between the two ends. Germline V gene data show CDR1 as SEHNR and CDR2 as FQNEAQ (reference sequence). CDR3 length equals 17 residues. This rearrangement joins TRBV7-9 to TRBJ1-2, with D perhaps TRBD1 (5 bases). The clonotype was recovered from a woman aged 70 to 79 with active or convalescent COVID-19. The specimen sequenced was peripheral blood. Written as DNA, the CDR3 is TGTGCCAGCAGCTCAGACGCGGCTTCGGGGGTCCACTATGGCTACACCTTC. Residues: CASSSDAASGVHYGYTF.